What follows are 13 T cell receptor beta chains derived from one specimen sequenced in a study of blood T cell repertoires in COVID-19. TCRdb keeps only in-frame clones here, not all; method: immunoSEQ multiplex PCR. The data hold approximately 70,000 clones, with around 79% observed a single time. Sample: peripheral blood. These receptors were taken from a woman aged 70-85 years with acute or convalescent COVID-19.

A few counts support this clone. J is TRBJ2-7 and V is TRBV28; 7 bases are shared with TRBD2. With 7 bases clipped from V and 4 bases from J, the junction kept 13 bases outside the gene matches. This CDR3 spans 15 amino acids. Germline V gives CDR1 MDHEN, CDR2 SYDVKM. The CDR3 DNA is TGTGCCAGCATGTCTCGTGCTAGCGGTTTATACGAGCAGTACTTC. Translated, it gives CASMSRASGLYEQYF.

The genes are TRBV7-6 and TRBJ2-1; maybe TRBD1 (6 bases). Germline V gene sequence: CDR1 SGHVS, CDR2 FNYEAQ. The germline V and J ends were trimmed by 5 bases and 8 bases, with 10 bases remaining between them. The CDR3 runs 12 residues. CDR3 sequence reads: CASSGGVDEQFF. In DNA, the CDR3 is TGTGCCAGCAGCGGGGGCGTTGATGAGCAGTTCTTC. Complete variable domain (other parts from reference TRBV7-6 and TRBJ2-1): GAGVSQSPRYKVTKRGQDVALRCDPISGHVSLYWYRQALGQGPEFLTYFNYEAQQDKSGLPNDRFSAERPEGSISTLTIQRTEQRDSAMYRCASSGGVDEQFFGPGTRLTVL.

The chain recombines TRBV2 with TRBJ2-5, with 14 bases that match TRBD2. This CDR3 is built from 16 residues. Germline assignment: CDR1 SNHLY and CDR2 FYNNEI. V was pared by 6 bases and J by 4 bases, with 7 bases of the junction left unmatched. The CDR3 nucleotides read TGTGCCAGCAGGGGGACTAGCGGGAGATTTCGAGAGACCCAGTACTTC. Translation: CASRGTSGRFRETQYF.

The chain is built from TRBV5-1 and TRBJ1-4; 11 nucleotides agree with TRBD1. V trimming: 4 bases; J trimming: 8 bases; junction bases outside the gene matches: 10. In germline, CDR1 is SGHRS, CDR2 YFSETQ. The CDR3 length is 16 residues. The CDR3 sequence: CASSPEHRTGGEKLFF. The CDR3 bases are TGCGCCAGCAGCCCGGAGCATCGGACAGGGGGCGAAAAACTGTTTTTT.

The rearrangement links TRBV9 to TRBJ2-5; 11 bases are shared with TRBD2. The CDR3 consists of 17 residues. CDR1 and CDR2 from the germline V gene are SGDLS and YYNGEE. V was pared by 3 bases and J by 5 bases, with 12 bases of the junction left unmatched. CDR3 protein: CASSEPGILAGEETQYF. CDR3 bases: TGTGCCAGCAGCGAACCAGGGATACTAGCGGGGGAGGAGACCCAGTACTTC. The whole variable domain, remainder taken from reference TRBV9 and TRBJ2-5, is DSGVTQTPKHLITATGQRVTLRCSPRSGDLSVYWYQQSLDQGLQFLIQYYNGEERAKGNILERFSAQQFPDLHSELNLSSLELGDSALYFCASSEPGILAGEETQYFGPGTRLLVL.

There are a few counts of this clone. The rearrangement joins TRBV28 to TRBJ1-1; D is unresolved. Trimming took off 2 bases at V and 7 bases at J, with 14 bases between the two ends. Germline loops: CDR1 MDHEN, CDR2 SYDVKM. The CDR3 has 14 residues. For the CDR3, the DNA is TGTGCCAGCAGTTTAATTGTCCCGGGTAATGAAGCTTTCTTT. Protein product: CASSLIVPGNEAFF.

The chain is built from TRBV2 and TRBJ2-3; D possibly corresponds to TRBD1 (6 bases). CDR1 SNHLY and CDR2 FYNNEI come from the germline V gene. The CDR3 contains 14 residues. V was pared by 11 bases and J by 0 bases, with 15 bases between. CDR3 loop: CASNAGDSTDTQYF. In DNA form, the CDR3 reads TGTGCCTCAAACGCAGGGGATAGCACAGATACGCAGTATTTT.

The chain combines TRBV9 with TRBJ1-2; D remains ambiguous. The CDR3 totals 12 residues. Trimming took 7 bases from V and 0 from J, leaving 7 bases between them. Per germline, CDR1 SGDLS and CDR2 YYNGEE. CDR3 sequence: CASRRANYGYTF. The CDR3 coding sequence is TGTGCCAGCCGGAGAGCTAACTATGGCTACACCTTC.

The chain uses TRBV3-1 (or the pseudogene TRBV3-2) and TRBJ2-5, with unresolved D. V was shortened by 1 base and J by 4 bases, with 7 bases between the two germline ends. The CDR3 has 13 amino acids. Germline assignment: CDR1 LGHDT and CDR2 YNNKEL (reference sequence). The DNA of the CDR3 is TGTGCCAGCAGCCAAGGGAGAGGAGAGACCCAGTACTTC. Its translation is CASSQGRGETQYF.

The CDR3 DNA reads as TGTGCCAGCAGCCAAGCGGTCGCCAGGGCGCAACCCTACGAGCAGTACTTC. Translated: CASSQAVARAQPYEQYF. The chain couples TRBV3-1 (or the pseudogene TRBV3-2) to TRBJ2-7; TRBD1 is a possible D gene (5 bases). Per germline, CDR1 LGHDT and CDR2 YNNKEL (reference sequence). The CDR3 has 17 amino acids. Trimming cost V 1 base and J 2 bases, with 18 bases left between them.

This clone was seen a handful of times. This chain joins TRBV10-2 and TRBJ1-5, with D maybe TRBD1 (5 bases). The CDR3 runs 15 residues. CDR1 and CDR2 (germline): WSHSY, SAAADI. Trimming took off 2 bases at V and 4 bases at J, with 12 bases between the two ends. The CDR3 DNA reads TGCGCCAGCAGTGAGGGACGGCAGGGAAATCAGCCCCAGCATTTT. Translating it yields CASSEGRQGNQPQHF.

This sequence joins TRBV19 and TRBJ1-2, with 12 bases aligning to TRBD1. The CDR3 totals 17 residues. The ends lost 5 bases at V and 8 bases at J; junction bases unmatched: 15. Germline CDR1 LNHDA, CDR2 SQIVND (reference sequence). The CDR3 is CASSYRSGQGALSGYTF. The CDR3 DNA follows: TGTGCCAGTAGTTACAGGTCGGGACAGGGGGCATTAAGCGGCTACACCTTC. Filled out from reference TRBV19 and TRBJ1-2, the complete variable domain reads DGGITQSPKYLFRKEGQNVTLSCEQNLNHDAMYWYRQDPGQGLRLIYYSQIVNDFQKGDIAEGYSVSREKKESFPLTVTSAQKNPTAFYLCASSYRSGQGALSGYTFGSGTRLTVV.

Note on this clone: The junction departs from the called germline gene at one end, perhaps through a read error. The genes are TRBV29-1 and TRBJ1-2; TRBD1 aligns across 11 bases. CDR1 is SQVTM, CDR2 ANQGSEA, per germline. The CDR3 contains 12 residues. CDR3 in amino acids: CSVGQGADGYTF. The CDR3, as DNA: TGCAGTGTTGGACAGGGGGCTGATGGCTACACCTTC.